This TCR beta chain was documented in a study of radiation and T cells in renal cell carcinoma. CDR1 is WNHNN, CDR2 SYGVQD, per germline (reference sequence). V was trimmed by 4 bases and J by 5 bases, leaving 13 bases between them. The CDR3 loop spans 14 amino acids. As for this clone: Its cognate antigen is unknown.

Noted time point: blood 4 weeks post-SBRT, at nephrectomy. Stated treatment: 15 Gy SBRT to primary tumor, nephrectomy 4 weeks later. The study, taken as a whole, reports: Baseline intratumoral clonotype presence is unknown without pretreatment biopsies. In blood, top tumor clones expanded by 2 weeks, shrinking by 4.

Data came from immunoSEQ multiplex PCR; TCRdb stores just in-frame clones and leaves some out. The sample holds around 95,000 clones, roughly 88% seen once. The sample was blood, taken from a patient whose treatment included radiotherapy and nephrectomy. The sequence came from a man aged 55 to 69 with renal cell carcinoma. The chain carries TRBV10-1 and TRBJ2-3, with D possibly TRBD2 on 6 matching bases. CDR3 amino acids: CASSGGLRGDTQYF. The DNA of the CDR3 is TGCGCCAGCAGTGGGGGACTGAGGGGAGATACGCAGTATTTT.